This TCR beta chain appears in the sequencing data of a study of early T cells in non-severe SARS-CoV-2 infection. Each CDR3 protein gets one entry after TCRdb re-called the 5' RACE reads with MiXCR. The sample has tens of thousands of distinct CDR3 sequences; approximately 5.1% are singletons. The ends lost 5 bases at V and 0 bases at J; junction bases unmatched: 10. This CDR3 has 16 amino acids. Germline loops: CDR1 SQVTM, CDR2 ANQGSEA. This clonotype was seen a handful of times. The chain carries TRBV29-1 and TRBJ2-4; 7 bases map to TRBD1. The sequence derives from an adult who was a healthcare worker with PCR-confirmed SARS-CoV-2 infection or an uninfected control (not recorded which). The material sequenced was whole blood. CDR3 coding DNA: TGCAGCGTTTTGGACAGGACCATACTAGCCAAAAACATTCAGTACTTC. Translation: CSVLDRTILAKNIQYF.